This T cell receptor (beta chain) appears in the sequencing data of a study of blood T cells in healthy people across ages. J lost 7 bases, V lost 2 bases, and 5 bases had no gene match. The CDR3 contains 15 residues. The V gene's germline CDR1 is MNHEY and CDR2 SVGAGI. Concerning this clonotype itself: Its antigen is as yet unknown.

The second PCR ran roughly 6 to 12 cycles with a sample-barcoded 5' primer and J-beta primers. One entry per CDR3 protein, called by TCRdb with MiXCR from the 5' RACE reads. Altogether under 2,000,000 distinct CDR3 sequences are present, about 49% being singletons, with the ten largest covering around 2.1%. General observations from the study: Per million T cells, the diversity of TCR beta decreased roughly linearly as age advanced. Higher diversity, along with more naive CD4+ cells, distinguished long-lived donors from aged donors. Investigators viewed diversity estimates from one million T cells as underestimates, the study reported.

Donors ranged from roughly 6 to 100 years old and were healthy Caucasians in Russia. Sequenced: blood. This clonotype was obtained from a woman aged 40 to 49 in good health. The chain links TRBV6-5 to TRBJ1-6, with 7 positions matching TRBD1. CDR3 coding DNA: TGTGCCAGCAGTTACGACAGGGTGCAAAATTCACCCCTCCACTTT. Residues: CASSYDRVQNSPLHF.